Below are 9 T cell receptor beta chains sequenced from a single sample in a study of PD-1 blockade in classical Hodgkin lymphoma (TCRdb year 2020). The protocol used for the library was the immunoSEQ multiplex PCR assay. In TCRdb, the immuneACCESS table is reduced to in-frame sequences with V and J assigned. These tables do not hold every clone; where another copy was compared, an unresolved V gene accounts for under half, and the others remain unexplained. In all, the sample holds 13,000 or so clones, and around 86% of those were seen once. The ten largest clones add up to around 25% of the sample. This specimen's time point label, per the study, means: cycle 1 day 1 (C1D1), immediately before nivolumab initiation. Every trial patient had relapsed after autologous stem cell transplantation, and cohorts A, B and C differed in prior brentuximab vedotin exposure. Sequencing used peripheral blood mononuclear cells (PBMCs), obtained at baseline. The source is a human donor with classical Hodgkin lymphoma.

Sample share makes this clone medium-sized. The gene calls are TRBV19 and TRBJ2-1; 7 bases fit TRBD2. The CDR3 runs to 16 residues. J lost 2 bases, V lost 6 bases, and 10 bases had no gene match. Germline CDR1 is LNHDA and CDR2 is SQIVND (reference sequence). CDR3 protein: CASSPLGGRTYNEQFF. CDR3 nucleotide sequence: TGTGCCAGTAGCCCCCTCGGGGGGAGAACCTACAATGAGCAGTTCTTC.

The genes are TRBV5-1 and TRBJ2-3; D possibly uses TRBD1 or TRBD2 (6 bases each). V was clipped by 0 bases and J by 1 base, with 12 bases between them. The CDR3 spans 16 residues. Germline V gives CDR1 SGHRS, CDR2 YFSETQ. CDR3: CASSLVSGAGTDTQYF. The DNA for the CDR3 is TGCGCCAGCAGCTTGGTCTCGGGGGCGGGCACAGATACGCAGTATTTT.

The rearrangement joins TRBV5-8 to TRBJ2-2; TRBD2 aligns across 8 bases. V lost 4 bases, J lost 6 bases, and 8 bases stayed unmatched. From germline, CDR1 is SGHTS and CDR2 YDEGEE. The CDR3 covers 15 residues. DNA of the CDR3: TGTGCCAGCAGCACTAGCAGCGGGAGCGCCGGGGAGCTGTTTTTT. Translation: CASSTSSGSAGELFF.

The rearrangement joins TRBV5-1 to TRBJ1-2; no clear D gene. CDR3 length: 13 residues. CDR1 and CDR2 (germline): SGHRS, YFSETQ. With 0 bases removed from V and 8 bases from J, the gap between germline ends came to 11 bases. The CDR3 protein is CASSLDGLRGYTF. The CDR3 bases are TGCGCCAGCAGCTTGGACGGGCTGAGGGGCTACACCTTC.

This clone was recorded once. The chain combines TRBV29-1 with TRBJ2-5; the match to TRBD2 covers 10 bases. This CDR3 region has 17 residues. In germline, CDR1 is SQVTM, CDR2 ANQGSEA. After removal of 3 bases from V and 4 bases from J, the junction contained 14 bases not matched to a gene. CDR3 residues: CSVESGRALVSVETQYF. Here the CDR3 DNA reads TGCAGCGTTGAGAGCGGGAGGGCCCTGGTCTCCGTAGAGACCCAGTACTTC.

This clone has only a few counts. This chain's CDR3 is CASSFRTGPSSGANVLTF. The CDR3 region has the DNA TGTGCCAGTAGTTTCAGGACAGGGCCTTCCTCTGGGGCCAACGTCCTGACTTTC. The chain uses TRBV19 and TRBJ2-6; TRBD1 matches at 8 bases. The CDR3 spans 18 residues. With 5 bases clipped from V and 0 bases from J, the junction kept 9 bases outside the gene matches. Germline CDR1 LNHDA, CDR2 SQIVND (reference sequence).

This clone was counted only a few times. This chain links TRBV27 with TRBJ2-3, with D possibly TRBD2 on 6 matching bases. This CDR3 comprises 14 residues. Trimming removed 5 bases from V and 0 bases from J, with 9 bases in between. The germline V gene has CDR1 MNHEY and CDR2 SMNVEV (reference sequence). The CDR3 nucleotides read TGTGCCAGCAGTCTACTAGCAAGCACAGATACGCAGTATTTT. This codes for CASSLLASTDTQYF.

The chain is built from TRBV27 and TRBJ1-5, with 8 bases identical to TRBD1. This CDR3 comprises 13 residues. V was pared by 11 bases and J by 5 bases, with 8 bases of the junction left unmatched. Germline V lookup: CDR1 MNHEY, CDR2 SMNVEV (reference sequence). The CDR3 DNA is TGTGCCTGCGGACAGGGACCGTATCAGCCCCAGCATTTT. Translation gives CACGQGPYQPQHF.

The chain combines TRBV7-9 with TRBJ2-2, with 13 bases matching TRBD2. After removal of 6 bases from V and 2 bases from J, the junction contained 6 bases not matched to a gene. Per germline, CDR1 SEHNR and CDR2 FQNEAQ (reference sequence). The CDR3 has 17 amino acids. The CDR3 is CASSRTSGRANTGELFF. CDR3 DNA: TGTGCCAGCAGTAGGACTAGCGGGAGAGCCAACACCGGGGAGCTGTTTTTT.